This record concerns one T cell receptor beta chain sequence. Its antigen is not yet known. Base qualities were left out, and no much larger clone turns up one base away. TCRbeta CDR3 regions were amplified from genomic DNA using the immunoSEQ Assay, a bias-controlled multiplex PCR. The original pipeline was this. The number of nucleated cells in each sample was estimated from the amplification of reference gene primers within the assay. To quantify the absolute abundance of each unique TCRbeta CDR3 rearrangement, sequence reads were collapsed and filtered. For each sample, productive Simpson clonality was calculated as the square root of Simpson's diversity index across productive rearrangements. The immuneACCESS repertoire file appears here via TCRdb, limited to in-frame rearrangements. These files lack a portion of the clones; in checked studies, under half of the deficit traces to unresolved V genes, and the cause of the others is not known. That table supplies the V and J calls and clone size; D and trimming were determined from the DNA. Counted in this sample were around 160,000 clones; about four fifths of them appeared once. The ten largest clones take up around 5.4% of the sample.

The CDR3, cysteine through phenylalanine, is 14 amino acids long. CDR3 DNA only is kept here, 42 bases in frame from base 1. The germline V gene yields SGHRS for CDR1 and YFSETQ for CDR2. V lost 2 bases and J lost 8 bases; the stretch between them is 14 bases long. This record belongs to a study of blood T cell repertoires in COVID-19 (dated by TCRdb to 2020 to 2022). Notes on the research overall: Samples covering the acute and convalescent phases of COVID-19 were provided by collaborators in the United States, Italy and Spain. The material from the prospective study consisted of cDNA or gDNA derived from T cells, B-cell-depleted T cells, or PBMCs. Samples were obtained from the ongoing ImmuneRACE study (first 160 participants) and from some 1,300 subjects provided by 6 global collaborators. Deeply sampled blood TCRbeta repertoires from subjects exposed to, actively infected with, or recovered from COVID-19 were included in the dataset. Where available, HLA class I and class II types were obtained from metadata supplied by the sample provider rather than from assay-based typing. The sample metadata nearly always contained a de-identified subject ID, COVID-19 status, age in years and sex. The repertoires were released in a freely available public database intended as a resource for research on the immune response to SARS-CoV-2. Results the study describes overall, beyond this receptor: The quantity of clinical and demographic metadata differed by source and by participant and was supplied without curation.

Enrolling through a virtual design, the prospective study's participants ranged in age from roughly 18 to 90 years and lived across 20 to 30 United States geographic areas. In the prospective study, cohorts were assigned on the basis of participant-reported clinical history obtained from a screening survey and a study questionnaire. Exposed participants had been in contact with someone with a PCR-confirmed or clinician-diagnosed COVID-19 case within 2 weeks of study entry. Mobile phlebotomists in the prospective study collected whole blood, serum and a nasopharyngeal or oropharyngeal swab from every participant. Additional blood draws and questionnaires over an approximately 2-month period could optionally be provided by prospective study participants. Before DNA extraction, blood samples from the prospective study were shipped at room temperature or frozen.

This clonotype originated in a woman aged 50 to 65 who had been exposed to COVID-19. The chain uses TRBV5-1 and TRBJ2-1, with TRBD2 tentatively as D gene (5 bases match). The sample consisted of PBMCs or T cells enriched from blood (not recorded which). The DNA sequence is given as TGCGCCAGCAGCTTTGGAGGCACCGGTGATGAGCAGTTCTTC. It encodes CASSFGGTGDEQFF.